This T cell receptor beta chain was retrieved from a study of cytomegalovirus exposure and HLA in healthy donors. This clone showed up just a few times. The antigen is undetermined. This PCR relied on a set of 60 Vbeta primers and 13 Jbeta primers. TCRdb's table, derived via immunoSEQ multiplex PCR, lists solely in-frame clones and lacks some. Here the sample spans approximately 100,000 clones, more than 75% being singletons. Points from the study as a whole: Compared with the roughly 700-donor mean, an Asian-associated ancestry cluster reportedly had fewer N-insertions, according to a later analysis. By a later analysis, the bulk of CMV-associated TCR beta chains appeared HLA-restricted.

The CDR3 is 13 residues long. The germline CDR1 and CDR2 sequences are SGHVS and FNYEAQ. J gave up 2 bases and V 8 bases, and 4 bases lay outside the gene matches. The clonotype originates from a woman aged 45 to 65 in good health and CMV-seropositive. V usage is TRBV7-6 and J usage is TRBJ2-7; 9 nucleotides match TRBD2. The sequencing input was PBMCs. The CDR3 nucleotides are TGTGCCAGCGAGACTAGCGGAACCTACGAGCAGTACTTC. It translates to CASETSGTYEQYF.